The 27 T cell receptor beta chains below all came from one sample that was sequenced in a study of blood T cell repertoires in COVID-19. Profiled with immunoSEQ multiplex PCR; TCRdb holds only in-frame clones, not every one. The table lists some 78,000 clones, 90% of them singletons, with more than 3.5% in the top ten. The sequenced sample consisted of peripheral blood. The receptor source for this set is a woman older than 75 with active or convalescent COVID-19.

The V and J genes are TRBV27 and TRBJ2-2; 13 bases match TRBD2. CDR1 is MNHEY and CDR2 is SMNVEV in the germline V gene (reference sequence). CDR3 size: 17 residues. V shed 1 base, J shed 7 bases, and the junction held 6 bases outside the gene matches. The CDR3 region has the DNA TGTGCCAGCAGTTTATTCACTAGCGGGAGGGCTGGCGGGGAGCTGTTTTTT. Amino acids: CASSLFTSGRAGGELFF.

V gene TRBV6-2 or TRBV6-3 combines with J gene TRBJ2-7; D is possibly TRBD1 (6 bases). The CDR3 loop spans 15 amino acids. CDR1 is MNHEY, CDR2 SVGEGT, per germline. V lost 5 bases, J lost 0 bases, and 14 bases lay in between. The CDR3 sequence is CASSTHRALSYEQYF. Here the CDR3 DNA reads TGTGCCAGCAGTACCCACAGGGCCCTCTCCTACGAGCAGTACTTC.

This sequence joins TRBV3-1 (or the pseudogene TRBV3-2) and TRBJ2-3; 10 bases are a match to TRBD2. V shed 3 bases, J shed 5 bases, and the junction held 11 bases outside the gene matches. Germline V gene sequence: CDR1 LGHDT, CDR2 YNNKEL (reference sequence). The CDR3 totals 17 residues. CDR3 coding DNA: TGTGCCAGCAGCCACCTAGGAGCGGGAGGGGGTCGAGATACGCAGTATTTT. Translated, it gives CASSHLGAGGGRDTQYF.

This chain links TRBV20-1 with TRBJ1-5; tentative D call: TRBD1 (5 bases). Germline values: CDR1 DFQATT, CDR2 SNEGSKA (reference sequence). Trimming shortened V by 3 bases and J by 0 bases, and 15 bases separated the two germline ends. The CDR3 has 16 residues. The CDR3 DNA reads TGCAGTGCTAGTGCCCCCCAGGGTTATAGCAATCAGCCCCAGCATTTT. It encodes CSASAPQGYSNQPQHF.

The chain is built from TRBV7-8 and TRBJ2-1, with TRBD2 matching over 9 bases. This CDR3 is 15 amino acids long. The V and J ends lost 5 bases and 3 bases, in that order; junction bases with no gene match: 5. The germline gives CDR1 SGHVS, CDR2 FQNEAQ. The CDR3 reads CASSPRTSDYNEQFF. CDR3 coding DNA: TGTGCCAGCAGCCCCCGGACTAGCGACTACAATGAGCAGTTCTTC.

The sample holds one count of this clone. The CDR3 nucleotides read TGCAGTGGAGGGGCGGAGAATAGCAATCAGCCCCAGCATTTT. The encoded protein is CSGGAENSNQPQHF. The J gene is TRBJ1-5, the V gene TRBV29-1; a weak D match, TRBD1 (5 bases). Germline CDR1 SQVTM, CDR2 ANQGSEA. This CDR3 comprises 14 residues.

V is TRBV10-1 and J is TRBJ1-1, with 8 positions matching TRBD1. Germline trimming cut 3 bases from V and 4 bases from J; bases unmatched to any gene: 7. CDR1 is WNHNN and CDR2 is SYGVQD in the germline V gene (reference sequence). CDR3 length: 15 amino acids. In DNA, the CDR3 is TGCGCCAGCAGTGAAAGGGGACAGGAGTTCACTGAAGCTTTCTTT. It translates to CASSERGQEFTEAFF.

The chain is built from TRBV5-1 and TRBJ2-3; 11 bases align to TRBD2. The J segment lost 6 bases and the V segment lost 4 bases, leaving 13 bases of the junction unmatched. CDR3 length: 17 residues. The germline V gene has CDR1 SGHRS and CDR2 YFSETQ. The DNA for the CDR3 is TGCGCCAGCAGCAAGTCCGGGACTAGCGGCTCCCCGGATACGCAGTATTTT. Protein sequence: CASSKSGTSGSPDTQYF. Combining the CDR3 with reference TRBV5-1 and TRBJ2-3 gives the whole variable domain KAGVTQTPRYLIKTRGQQVTLSCSPISGHRSVSWYQQTPGQGLQFLFEYFSETQRNKGNFPGRFSGRQFSNSRSEMNVSTLELGDSALYLCASSKSGTSGSPDTQYFGPGTRLTVL.

The chain is built from TRBV27 and TRBJ2-1; TRBD2 matches at 14 bases. CDR3 length: 16 amino acids. The V gene end was trimmed by 0 bases and the J gene end by 10 bases; junction bases not matched to a gene: 5. Germline V gene data show CDR1 as MNHEY and CDR2 as SMNVEV (reference sequence). The CDR3 protein is CASSLSGLAGVREQFF. The CDR3, as DNA: TGTGCCAGCAGTTTATCGGGACTAGCGGGAGTCCGCGAGCAGTTCTTC.

J is TRBJ1-5 and V is TRBV7-9, with D possibly TRBD1 on 6 matching bases. CDR3 size: 16 residues. Between the trimmed V and J ends, which lost 1 base and 0 bases, there was a span of 10 bases. Germline values: CDR1 SEHNR, CDR2 FQNEAQ (reference sequence). CDR3 in DNA: TGTGCCAGCAGCTTAGGGGCAGGGGATAGCAATCAGCCCCAGCATTTT. It specifies CASSLGAGDSNQPQHF.

To note about this clone: Distinct nucleotide sequences in the sample also encode this CDR3. The V call is TRBV30, the J call TRBJ1-2; TRBD1 is a possible D gene (6 bases). Trimming removed 5 bases from V and 2 bases from J, with 9 bases in between. This CDR3 has 12 residues. Germline V gene lookup returns CDR1 GTSNPN and CDR2 SVGIG (reference sequence). The CDR3 DNA follows: TGTGCCTGGGGCGGACAGAACTATGGCTACACCTTC. Translated: CAWGGQNYGYTF.

The rearrangement links TRBV28 to TRBJ2-1; TRBD2 aligns across 7 bases. Unmatched junction bases numbered 9, after V lost 2 bases and J lost 5 bases. The length of the CDR3 is 16 residues. Germline CDR1 MDHEN, CDR2 SYDVKM. The CDR3 sequence: CASSLAGASPNNEQFF. The CDR3, as DNA: TGTGCCAGCAGTTTAGCGGGAGCCTCCCCAAACAATGAGCAGTTCTTC.

V usage is TRBV5-4 and J usage is TRBJ2-3, with TRBD2 identical over 12 bases. The germline V gene encodes CDR1 SGHNT and CDR2 YYREEE (reference sequence). With 3 bases clipped from V and 2 bases from J, the junction kept 1 base outside the gene matches. This CDR3 is 15 amino acids long. Here the CDR3 DNA reads TGTGCCAGCAGCTGGACTAGCGGGGACACAGATACGCAGTATTTT. Translation gives CASSWTSGDTDTQYF.

This chain joins TRBV6-2 or TRBV6-3 and TRBJ1-1; no clear D gene. The germline V gene has CDR1 MNHEY and CDR2 SVGEGT. V was cut by 5 bases and J by 11 bases, with 12 bases left in between. CDR3 size: 11 residues. The CDR3 spells CASSPPGKAFF. The CDR3 region has the DNA TGTGCCAGCAGTCCCCCGGGGAAGGCTTTCTTT.

The chain employs TRBV6-5 and TRBJ1-3, with unresolved D. V was trimmed by 8 bases and J by 4 bases, leaving 15 bases between them. CDR1 and CDR2 (germline): MNHEY, SVGAGI. The CDR3 spans 14 residues. CDR3 sequence reads: CASSYREGGNTIYF. For the CDR3, the DNA is TGTGCCAGCTCCTACAGAGAGGGAGGAAACACCATATATTTT.

The J gene is TRBJ1-1, the V gene TRBV7-2; weak D call: TRBD1 (5 bases). The CDR3 is made up of 15 amino acids. V gave up 4 bases and J gave up 5 bases, with 17 bases separating them. Per the germline V gene, CDR1 is SGHTA and CDR2 is FQGNSA. As DNA, the CDR3 is TGTGCCAGCAGCTCGGGGGGTACAGAAGCGACTGAAGCTTTCTTT. Protein: CASSSGGTEATEAFF.

This rearrangement joins TRBV9 to TRBJ1-1; the D is unclear. The CDR3 covers 16 residues. CDR1 and CDR2 from the germline V gene are SGDLS and YYNGEE. With 0 bases removed from V and 5 bases from J, the gap between germline ends came to 17 bases. In DNA form, the CDR3 reads TGTGCCAGCAGCGTAGACCCGCGGGGAGAGTGGACTGAAGCTTTCTTT. It yields the protein CASSVDPRGEWTEAFF.

This clone has only a few counts. The V gene is TRBV18, the J gene TRBJ2-3; weak D call: TRBD1 (6 bases). This CDR3 comprises 15 residues. The V and J ends lost 0 bases and 6 bases respectively, with 13 bases between them. CDR1 KGHSH and CDR2 LQKENI come from the germline V gene. CDR3 bases: TGTGCCAGCTCACCACCCGAACAGGGTGGGGATACGCAGTATTTT. This sequence encodes CASSPPEQGGDTQYF. The entire variable domain, with the rest obtained from reference TRBV18 and TRBJ2-3, is as follows: NAGVMQNPRHLVRRRGQEARLRCSPMKGHSHVYWYRQLPEEGLKFMVYLQKENIIDESGMPKERFSAEFPKEGPSILRIQQVVRGDSAAYFCASSPPEQGGDTQYFGPGTRLTVL.

This rearrangement joins TRBV14 to TRBJ1-6, with D hard to call. This CDR3 is 12 amino acids long. Germline V gene sequence: CDR1 SGHDN, CDR2 FVKESK. V lost 1 base to trimming and J lost 10 bases, with 5 bases between them. The DNA for the CDR3 is TGTGCCAGCAGCCAAGGACAATCACCCCTCCACTTT. Translating it yields CASSQGQSPLHF. Complete variable domain (other parts from reference TRBV14 and TRBJ1-6): EAGVTQFPSHSVIEKGQTVTLRCDPISGHDNLYWYRRVMGKEIKFLLHFVKESKQDESGMPNNRFLAERTGGTYSTLKVQPAELEDSGVYFCASSQGQSPLHFGNGTRLTVT.

The J gene is TRBJ2-7, the V gene TRBV28; 10 bases align to TRBD1. The CDR3 sequence is 15 residues long. The V gene's germline CDR1 is MDHEN and CDR2 SYDVKM. Germline trimming cut 3 bases from V and 3 bases from J; bases unmatched to any gene: 5. CDR3: CASSFRRDRGYEQYF. Here the CDR3 DNA reads TGTGCCAGCAGTTTTCGTCGGGACAGGGGCTACGAGCAGTACTTC.

This clone was observed a handful of times. The chain couples TRBV19 to TRBJ1-6; 8 bases map to TRBD1. V trimming: 0 bases; J trimming: 10 bases; junction bases outside the gene matches: 11. Germline values: CDR1 LNHDA, CDR2 SQIVND (reference sequence). This CDR3 has 17 amino acids. The CDR3 protein is CASSIDLGRGLGSPLHF. The CDR3 nucleotides are TGTGCCAGTAGTATAGATCTGGGCAGGGGGCTCGGATCACCCCTCCACTTT.

A single count supports this clone. J is TRBJ1-1 and V is TRBV9; 7 bases align to TRBD1. Germline trimming cut 3 bases from V and 0 bases from J; bases unmatched to any gene: 5. CDR3 length equals 15 residues. CDR1 SGDLS and CDR2 YYNGEE come from the germline V gene. CDR3 amino acids: CASSDHRGMNTEAFF. The CDR3 nucleotides are TGTGCCAGCAGCGACCACAGGGGAATGAACACTGAAGCTTTCTTT.

This chain links TRBV7-3 with TRBJ1-6; 9 bases agree with TRBD1. The CDR3 runs 14 residues. Looked up from germline, CDR1 is SGHTA and CDR2 is FQGTGA. With 2 bases clipped from V and 11 bases from J, the junction kept 4 bases outside the gene matches. The CDR3 sequence: CASSLEGQGTPLHF. Here the CDR3 DNA reads TGTGCCAGCAGCTTAGAAGGACAGGGGACACCCCTCCACTTT.

This chain joins TRBV5-4 and TRBJ2-5, with 9 nucleotides matching TRBD2. CDR3 length: 13 amino acids. Germline V gives CDR1 SGHNT, CDR2 YYREEE (reference sequence). With 4 bases clipped from V and 5 bases from J, the junction kept 3 bases outside the gene matches. The CDR3 DNA is TGTGCCAGCAGCCTAGCGGGAAAGGAGACCCAGTACTTC. It specifies CASSLAGKETQYF. The entire variable domain, with the rest obtained from reference TRBV5-4 and TRBJ2-5, is as follows: ETGVTQSPTHLIKTRGQQVTLRCSSQSGHNTVSWYQQALGQGPQFIFQYYREEENGRGNFPPRFSGLQFPNYSSELNVNALELDDSALYLCASSLAGKETQYFGPGTRLLVL.

This chain connects TRBV18 to TRBJ1-1, with a tentative D call TRBD1 (6 bases). Trimming removed 5 bases at V and 1 base at J, with 8 bases between. The germline V gene encodes CDR1 KGHSH and CDR2 LQKENI. CDR3 size: 13 residues. CDR3 in amino acids: CASSETGNTEAFF. CDR3 bases: TGTGCCAGCTCAGAGACAGGGAACACTGAAGCTTTCTTT.

This clone was seen a single time. V and J are TRBV19 and TRBJ1-1; possible D gene TRBD1, 6 bases. Trimming stripped 10 bases from V and 2 bases from J, with 14 bases between. CDR1 is LNHDA and CDR2 is SQIVND in the germline V gene (reference sequence). This CDR3 has 13 residues. The CDR3 region is CATSDRINTEAFF. In nucleotides, the CDR3 is TGTGCCACCTCAGACAGGATAAACACTGAAGCTTTCTTT. The whole variable domain, remainder taken from reference TRBV19 and TRBJ1-1, is DGGITQSPKYLFRKEGQNVTLSCEQNLNHDAMYWYRQDPGQGLRLIYYSQIVNDFQKGDIAEGYSVSREKKESFPLTVTSAQKNPTAFYLCATSDRINTEAFFGQGTRLTVV.

The rearrangement links TRBV19 to TRBJ1-5; 10 bases agree with TRBD1. The germline V gene encodes CDR1 LNHDA and CDR2 SQIVND (reference sequence). J was trimmed by 0 bases and V by 6 bases; bases with no gene match: 11. The CDR3 has 18 residues. CDR3 sequence: CASSELPGQGYSNQPQHF. CDR3 nucleotides: TGTGCCAGTAGCGAACTACCGGGACAGGGGTATAGCAATCAGCCCCAGCATTTT.